A single sample is the source of the 14 T cell receptor beta chains below, sequenced in a study of cytomegalovirus exposure and HLA in healthy donors. The study ran its PCR with 60 Vbeta and 13 Jbeta primers. TCRdb's copy holds only in-frame clones and misses some; the assay was immunoSEQ multiplex PCR. The data contain 110,000 to 150,000 clones, around 79% of them singletons. Material for sequencing was PBMCs. The receptors come from a male donor in good health and CMV-seronegative.

Worth noting for this clone: Within the sample, other DNA sequences also encode this same CDR3. The chain has TRBV4-2 and TRBJ2-1, with D tentatively TRBD2 (5 bases). Trimming stripped 1 base from V and 8 bases from J, with 24 bases between. Per the germline V gene, CDR1 is LGHNA and CDR2 is YNFKEQ. The CDR3 is made up of 18 amino acids. The CDR3 DNA sequence: TGTGCCAGCAGCCAAGGGAGGATGGGCAGCCTGTCACAATATGAGCAGTTCTTC. This codes for CASSQGRMGSLSQYEQFF.

V and J are TRBV29-1 and TRBJ1-2; perhaps TRBD1 as D (5 bases). Per the germline V gene, CDR1 is SQVTM and CDR2 is ANQGSEA. V shed 7 bases and J shed 5 bases, with 20 bases lying between them. This CDR3 is 14 amino acids long. The CDR3 DNA reads TGCAGCGGAGATGCCCAGGGAGGTCCTTATGGCTACACCTTC. It translates to CSGDAQGGPYGYTF.

The chain links TRBV11-2 to TRBJ2-1; 11 bases agree with TRBD2. Germline V CDR1 and CDR2: SGHAT, FQNNGV. V shed 3 bases, J shed 0 bases, and the junction held 10 bases outside the gene matches. CDR3 length: 19 amino acids. The CDR3 region has the DNA TGTGCCAGCAGCTTCCCTCTAGCGGGAGGCCCTAGCTCCTACAATGAGCAGTTCTTC. Translated: CASSFPLAGGPSSYNEQFF.

V gene TRBV7-2 combines with J gene TRBJ2-4; weak D call: TRBD2 (5 bases). The CDR3 extends over 16 amino acids. V was pared by 5 bases and J by 8 bases, with 22 bases between. Looked up from germline, CDR1 is SGHTA and CDR2 is FQGNSA. The CDR3: CASSLRVTARGDIQYF. The CDR3 bases are TGTGCCAGCAGCCTTAGAGTTACAGCCCGGGGTGACATTCAGTACTTC.

The rearrangement joins TRBV7-8 to TRBJ2-6; 7 bases fit TRBD1. Germline-derived CDR1 and CDR2 are SGHVS and FQNEAQ. The CDR3 loop spans 17 amino acids. J lost 0 bases, V lost 3 bases, and 5 bases had no gene match. CDR3 coding DNA: TGTGCCAGCAGCTTGACAGGGCTCAGCTCTGGGGCCAACGTCCTGACTTTC. This gives the protein CASSLTGLSSGANVLTF. Using reference TRBV7-8 and TRBJ2-6 for the parts outside the CDR3, the full variable domain is GAGVSQSPRYKVAKRGQDVALRCDPISGHVSLFWYQQALGQGPEFLTYFQNEAQLDKSGLPSDRFFAERPEGSVSTLKIQRTQQEDSAVYLCASSLTGLSSGANVLTFGAGSRLTVL.

J is TRBJ1-5 and V is TRBV19, with D maybe TRBD1 (6 bases). V was pared by 7 bases and J by 7 bases, with 17 bases between. The V gene's germline CDR1 is LNHDA and CDR2 SQIVND (reference sequence). The CDR3 is 14 residues long. CDR3 sequence (DNA): TGTGCCAGTAACCACAGGGAACGGGGACAGCCCCAGCATTTT. Protein sequence: CASNHRERGQPQHF.

The chain combines TRBV28 with TRBJ2-5, with 11 bases lining up with TRBD2. The germline V gene has CDR1 MDHEN and CDR2 SYDVKM. Losses at the gene ends were 2 bases for V and 2 bases for J; bases not matched to a gene: 4. The CDR3 is 16 amino acids. In DNA, the CDR3 is TGTGCCAGCAGTTTAGGGTTAGCGGGGGGGCAAGAGACCCAGTACTTC. Translation: CASSLGLAGGQETQYF.

The rearrangement joins TRBV27 to TRBJ1-3, with TRBD1 matching 7 bases. CDR3 length: 13 residues. Per the germline V gene, CDR1 is MNHEY and CDR2 is SMNVEV (reference sequence). Trimming removed 6 bases from V and 4 bases from J; junction bases left unmatched: 3. In DNA, the CDR3 is TGTGCCAGCAGCTTGGACAGGGGAAACACCATATATTTT. Translating it yields CASSLDRGNTIYF.

The chain uses TRBV2 and TRBJ1-4, with TRBD1 identical over 10 bases. CDR1 and CDR2 (germline): SNHLY, FYNNEI. The CDR3 is 16 residues long. V lost 5 bases and J lost 8; bases outside the gene matches: 11. CDR3 sequence reads: CASSPTRQGAEEKLFF. CDR3 nucleotides: TGTGCCAGCAGTCCCACTCGACAGGGGGCAGAGGAAAAACTGTTTTTT. The variable domain in full, with the rest retrieved from reference TRBV2 and TRBJ1-4, is EPEVTQTPSHQVTQMGQEVILRCVPISNHLYFYWYRQILGQKVEFLVSFYNNEISEKSEIFDDQFSVERPDGSNFTLKIRSTKLEDSAMYFCASSPTRQGAEEKLFFGSGTQLSVL.

V usage is TRBV2 and J usage is TRBJ1-4; 7 nucleotides agree with TRBD1. This CDR3 has 15 residues. V lost 3 bases to trimming and J lost 10 bases; unmatched junction nucleotides: 11. Germline-derived CDR1 and CDR2 are SNHLY and FYNNEI. The CDR3 loop is CASSDTRGNSGKLFF. The CDR3 DNA reads as TGTGCCAGCAGTGATACCAGGGGGAACTCGGGAAAACTGTTTTTT.

This chain connects TRBV6-5 to TRBJ2-1, with 11 bases that match TRBD2. CDR3 length: 15 residues. The germline V gene has CDR1 MNHEY and CDR2 SVGAGI. Losses at the gene ends were 6 bases for V and 7 bases for J; bases not matched to a gene: 8. The CDR3 spells CASSKGTSGSNEQFF. The CDR3, as DNA: TGTGCCAGCAGCAAAGGGACTAGCGGTTCTAATGAGCAGTTCTTC.

J is TRBJ2-7 and V is TRBV2; TRBD1 aligns across 8 bases. With V trimmed by 5 bases and J by 0 bases, 6 bases remained unmatched. The germline gives CDR1 SNHLY, CDR2 FYNNEI. CDR3 length equals 15 residues. The CDR3 DNA sequence: TGTGCCAGCAGTCGACAGGGGTATAACTCCTACGAGCAGTACTTC. Translating gives CASSRQGYNSYEQYF. The full variable domain, rest sourced from reference TRBV2 and TRBJ2-7, is EPEVTQTPSHQVTQMGQEVILRCVPISNHLYFYWYRQILGQKVEFLVSFYNNEISEKSEIFDDQFSVERPDGSNFTLKIRSTKLEDSAMYFCASSRQGYNSYEQYFGPGTRLTVT.

V and J are TRBV6-5 and TRBJ2-1; TRBD2 matches at 9 bases. This CDR3 is 15 amino acids long. V gave up 2 bases and J gave up 10 bases; unmatched junction bases: 9. Germline V gives CDR1 MNHEY, CDR2 SVGAGI. The CDR3 spells CASSYQSIAGVEQFF. The CDR3 DNA follows: TGTGCCAGCAGTTACCAGTCTATAGCGGGAGTGGAGCAGTTCTTC.

The J gene is TRBJ2-3, the V gene TRBV25-1; 7 nucleotides agree with TRBD2. This CDR3 region has 14 residues. The V gene end was trimmed by 4 bases and the J gene end by 3 bases; junction bases not matched to a gene: 4. Germline loops: CDR1 MGHDK, CDR2 SYGVNS. The CDR3 reads CASSGRGGTDTQYF. CDR3 nucleotides: TGTGCCAGCAGTGGAAGGGGAGGGACAGATACGCAGTATTTT.